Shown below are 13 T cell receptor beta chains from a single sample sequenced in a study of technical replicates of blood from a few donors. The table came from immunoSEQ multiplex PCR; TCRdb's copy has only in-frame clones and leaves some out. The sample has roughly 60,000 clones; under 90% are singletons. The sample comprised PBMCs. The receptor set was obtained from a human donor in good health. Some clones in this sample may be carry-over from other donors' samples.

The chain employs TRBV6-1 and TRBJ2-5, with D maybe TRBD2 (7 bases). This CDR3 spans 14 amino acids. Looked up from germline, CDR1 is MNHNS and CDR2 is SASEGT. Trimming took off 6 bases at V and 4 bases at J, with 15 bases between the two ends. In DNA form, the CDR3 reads TGTGCCAGCAGGTGGGGGGGGGCTTCAGAGACCCAGTACTTC. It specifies CASRWGGASETQYF.

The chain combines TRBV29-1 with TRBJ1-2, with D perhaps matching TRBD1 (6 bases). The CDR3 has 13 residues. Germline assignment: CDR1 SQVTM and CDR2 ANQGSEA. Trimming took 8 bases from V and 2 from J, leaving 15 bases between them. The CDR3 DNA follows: TGCAGCCCACGGCCAGGGGTAAACTATGGCTACACCTTC. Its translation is CSPRPGVNYGYTF.

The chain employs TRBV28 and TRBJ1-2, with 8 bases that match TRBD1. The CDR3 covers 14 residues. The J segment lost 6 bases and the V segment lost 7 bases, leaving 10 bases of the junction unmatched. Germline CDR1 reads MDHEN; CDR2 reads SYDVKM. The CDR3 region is CASKMDRDSHGYTF. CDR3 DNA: TGTGCCAGCAAAATGGACAGGGACTCCCATGGCTACACCTTC.

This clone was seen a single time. CDR3 sequence reads: CASPPGTSRHEQYF. CDR3 nucleotides: TGTGCCAGCCCCCCCGGGACTAGCAGACACGAGCAGTACTTC. This rearrangement joins TRBV6-1 to TRBJ2-7, with 9 bases aligning to TRBD2. There are 14 residues in the CDR3. The ends lost 8 bases at V and 5 bases at J; junction bases unmatched: 10. Germline CDR1 MNHNS, CDR2 SASEGT.

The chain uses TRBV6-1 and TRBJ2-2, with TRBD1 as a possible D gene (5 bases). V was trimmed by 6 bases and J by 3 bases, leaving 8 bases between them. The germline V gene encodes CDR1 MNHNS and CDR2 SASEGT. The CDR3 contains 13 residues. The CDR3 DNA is TGTGCCAGCAGCAGGGCCGACACCGGGGAGCTGTTTTTT. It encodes CASSRADTGELFF.

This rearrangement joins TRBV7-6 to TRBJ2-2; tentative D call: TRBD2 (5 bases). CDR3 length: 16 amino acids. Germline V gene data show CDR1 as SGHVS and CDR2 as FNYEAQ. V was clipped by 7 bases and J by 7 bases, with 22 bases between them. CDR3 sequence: CASTQSASRLGGELFF. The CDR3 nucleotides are TGTGCCAGCACCCAGTCCGCTAGCAGATTGGGCGGGGAGCTGTTTTTT.

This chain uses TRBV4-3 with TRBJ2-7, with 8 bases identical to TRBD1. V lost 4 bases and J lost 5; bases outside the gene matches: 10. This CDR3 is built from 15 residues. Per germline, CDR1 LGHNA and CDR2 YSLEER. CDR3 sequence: CASSLERTGNHEQYF. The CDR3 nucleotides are TGCGCCAGCAGCCTGGAAAGGACAGGGAACCACGAGCAGTACTTC.

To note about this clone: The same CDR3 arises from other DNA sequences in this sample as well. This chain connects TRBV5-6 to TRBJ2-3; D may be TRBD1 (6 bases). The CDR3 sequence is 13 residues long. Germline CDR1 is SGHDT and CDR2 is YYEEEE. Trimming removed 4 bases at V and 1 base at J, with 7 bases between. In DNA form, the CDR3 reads TGTGCCAGCAGCCCAGGGGGCACAGATACGCAGTATTTT. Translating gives CASSPGGTDTQYF.

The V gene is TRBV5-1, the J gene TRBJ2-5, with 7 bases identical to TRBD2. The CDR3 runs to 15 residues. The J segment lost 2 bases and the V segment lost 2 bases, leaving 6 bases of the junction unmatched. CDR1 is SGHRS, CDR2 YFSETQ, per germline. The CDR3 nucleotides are TGCGCCAGCAGCTTCTCGGGACTACCGCAAGAGACCCAGTACTTC. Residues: CASSFSGLPQETQYF. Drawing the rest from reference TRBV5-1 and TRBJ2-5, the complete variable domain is KAGVTQTPRYLIKTRGQQVTLSCSPISGHRSVSWYQQTPGQGLQFLFEYFSETQRNKGNFPGRFSGRQFSNSRSEMNVSTLELGDSALYLCASSFSGLPQETQYFGPGTRLLVL.

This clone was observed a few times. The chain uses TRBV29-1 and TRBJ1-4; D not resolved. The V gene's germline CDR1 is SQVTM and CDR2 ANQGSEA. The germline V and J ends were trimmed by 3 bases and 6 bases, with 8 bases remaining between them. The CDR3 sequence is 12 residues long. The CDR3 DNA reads TGCAGCGTTGAGTTCTCCGATGAAAAACTGTTTTTT. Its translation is CSVEFSDEKLFF. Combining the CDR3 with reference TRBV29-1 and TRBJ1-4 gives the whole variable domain SAVISQKPSRDICQRGTSLTIQCQVDSQVTMMFWYRQQPGQSLTLIATANQGSEATYESGFVIDKFPISRPNLTFSTLTVSNMSPEDSSIYLCSVEFSDEKLFFGSGTQLSVL.

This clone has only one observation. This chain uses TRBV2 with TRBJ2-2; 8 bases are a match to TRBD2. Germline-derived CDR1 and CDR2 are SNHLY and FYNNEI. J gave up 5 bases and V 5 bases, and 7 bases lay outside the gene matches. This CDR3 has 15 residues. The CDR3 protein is CASSFFLAGTGELFF. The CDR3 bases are TGTGCCAGCAGTTTCTTCCTAGCGGGTACCGGGGAGCTGTTTTTT.

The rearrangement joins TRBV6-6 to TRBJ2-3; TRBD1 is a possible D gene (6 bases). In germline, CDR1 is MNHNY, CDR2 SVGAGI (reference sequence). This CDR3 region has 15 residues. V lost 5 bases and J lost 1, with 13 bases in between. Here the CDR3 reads CASSAQGWGTDTQYF. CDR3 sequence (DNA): TGTGCCAGCAGTGCTCAGGGGTGGGGCACAGATACGCAGTATTTT.

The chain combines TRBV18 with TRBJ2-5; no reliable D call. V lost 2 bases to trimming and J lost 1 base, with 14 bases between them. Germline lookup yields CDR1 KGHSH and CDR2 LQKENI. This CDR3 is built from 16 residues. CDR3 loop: CASSPSLVEFQETQYF. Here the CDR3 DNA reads TGTGCCAGCTCACCATCACTGGTAGAGTTCCAAGAGACCCAGTACTTC.